The 18 T cell receptor beta chains presented below share a single source sample, sequenced in a study of a mutant IDH1 vaccine in newly diagnosed glioma. Antigen specificity for these receptors is unknown. Method: immunoSEQ multiplex PCR; TCRdb's copy keeps in-frame clones and lacks some. Here the sample spans around 53,000 clones, around four fifths being singletons. The time point denotes: week 35, safety follow-up. Vaccine doses each comprised 300 ug of mutant IDH1 20-mer peptide, with topical imiquimod. The source was PBMCs, collected from a glioma patient whose treatment included an IDH1 peptide vaccine. The receptors were gathered from a man between 40 and 49 years old with glioma.

The chain is built from TRBV5-1 and TRBJ1-3; D might be TRBD1 (5 bases). CDR3 length equals 19 residues. V dropped 0 bases and J dropped 3 bases, with 22 bases sitting between them. Per the germline V gene, CDR1 is SGHRS and CDR2 is YFSETQ. The DNA for the CDR3 is TGCGCCAGCAGCTTGGTCGGACAAGGGCTAAGTTCCAGTGGAAACACCATATATTTT. As protein: CASSLVGQGLSSSGNTIYF.

The gene calls are TRBV7-9 and TRBJ2-5; tentative D call: TRBD2 (5 bases). V lost 1 base and J lost 1, with 7 bases in between. Germline V gene data show CDR1 as SEHNR and CDR2 as FQNEAQ (reference sequence). The CDR3 has 14 residues. The CDR3 nucleotides read TGTGCCAGCAGCTTAGACAGCGGCCAAGAGACCCAGTACTTC. This codes for CASSLDSGQETQYF.

The chain recombines TRBV6-5 with TRBJ1-6, with 9 bases fitting TRBD1. Germline CDR1 reads MNHEY; CDR2 reads SVGAGI. The V segment lost 2 bases and the J segment 9 bases; nucleotides outside the gene matches: 5. This CDR3 region has 15 residues. The CDR3 loop is CASSYLGQGSSPLHF. CDR3 in DNA: TGTGCCAGCAGTTACCTGGGACAGGGAAGTTCACCCCTCCACTTT.

The chain is built from TRBV9 and TRBJ1-1; TRBD1 matches 7 bases. Germline V gene sequence: CDR1 SGDLS, CDR2 YYNGEE. The CDR3 loop spans 13 amino acids. J was trimmed by 3 bases and V by 4 bases; bases with no gene match: 3. The CDR3 reads CASSRGRDTEAFF. CDR3 bases: TGTGCCAGCAGCAGGGGGCGGGACACTGAAGCTTTCTTT.

V usage is TRBV6-5 and J usage is TRBJ2-6, with D perhaps matching TRBD1 or TRBD2 (5 bases each). The CDR3 covers 16 residues. V lost 0 bases to trimming and J lost 1 base, with 7 bases between them. Looked up from germline, CDR1 is MNHEY and CDR2 is SVGAGI. The chain's CDR3 is CASSYSRGSGANVLTF. In nucleotides, the CDR3 is TGTGCCAGCAGTTACTCGAGGGGTTCTGGGGCCAACGTCCTGACTTTC.

The CDR3 spells CASSYSGTGVEQFF. The CDR3 DNA sequence: TGTGCCAGCAGTTACTCGGGGACGGGGGTTGAGCAGTTCTTC. The V and J genes are TRBV6-5 and TRBJ2-1; D may be TRBD2 (6 bases). Between the trimmed V and J ends, which lost 0 bases and 9 bases, there was a span of 12 bases. This CDR3 is 14 amino acids long. Germline lookup yields CDR1 MNHEY and CDR2 SVGAGI.

This clone occurred a few times. This chain connects TRBV2 to TRBJ1-5, with D possibly matching TRBD1 (5 bases). The V gene lost 4 bases and the J gene lost 7 bases, with 17 bases spanning the gap. This CDR3 contains 15 residues. From germline, CDR1 is SNHLY and CDR2 FYNNEI. CDR3 DNA: TGTGCCAGCAGTGCCAGGAGGGGTACAGCGCAGCCCCAGCATTTT. Translated: CASSARRGTAQPQHF.

J is TRBJ2-7 and V is TRBV6-5; 13 bases agree with TRBD2. The V and J ends lost 5 bases and 4 bases, in that order; junction bases with no gene match: 5. The CDR3 has 15 amino acids. Germline-derived CDR1 and CDR2 are MNHEY and SVGAGI. This CDR3 reads CASSPGLAGRYEQYF. The CDR3 DNA follows: TGTGCCAGCAGTCCGGGACTAGCGGGGAGGTACGAGCAGTACTTC.

This clone was seen just once. The rearrangement joins TRBV5-6 to TRBJ2-5; D ambiguous. Germline loops: CDR1 SGHDT, CDR2 YYEEEE. V lost 0 bases and J lost 5, with 14 bases in between. The CDR3 covers 15 residues. The CDR3 loop is CASSLDGEPWETQYF. The CDR3 region has the DNA TGTGCCAGCAGCTTGGACGGAGAGCCCTGGGAGACCCAGTACTTC.

The chain has TRBV5-1 and TRBJ1-1; possibly TRBD1 for D (5 bases). This CDR3 is built from 15 residues. CDR1 and CDR2 from the germline V gene are SGHRS and YFSETQ. With 4 bases removed from V and 3 bases from J, the gap between germline ends came to 16 bases. The CDR3 is CASSTPQGTDTEAFF. In nucleotides, the CDR3 is TGCGCCAGCAGCACCCCCCAGGGCACGGACACTGAAGCTTTCTTT.

The chain recombines TRBV6-1 with TRBJ2-5; 8 bases match TRBD2. J gave up 1 base and V 4 bases, and 5 bases lay outside the gene matches. The CDR3 length is 15 residues. CDR1 and CDR2 (germline): MNHNS, SASEGT. CDR3 bases: TGTGCCAGCAGTGTACGACGGGGGGGCCAAGAGACCCAGTACTTC. It encodes CASSVRRGGQETQYF.

The chain joins TRBV5-6 to TRBJ2-4, with 8 bases aligning to TRBD1. This CDR3 spans 14 amino acids. Germline lookup yields CDR1 SGHDT and CDR2 YYEEEE. Trimming removed 4 bases from V and 4 bases from J; junction bases left unmatched: 4. CDR3 loop: CASSIQGAKNIQYF. In DNA, the CDR3 is TGTGCCAGCAGCATTCAGGGGGCGAAAAACATTCAGTACTTC.

V gene TRBV9 combines with J gene TRBJ2-7; tentative D call: TRBD2 (5 bases). Per the germline V gene, CDR1 is SGDLS and CDR2 is YYNGEE. V dropped 4 bases and J dropped 3 bases, with 17 bases sitting between them. CDR3 length equals 15 residues. For the CDR3, the DNA is TGTGCCAGCAGCCCAGGTGGAGGAACACACTACGAGCAGTACTTC. The encoded protein is CASSPGGGTHYEQYF. Using reference TRBV9 and TRBJ2-7 for the parts outside the CDR3, the full variable domain is DSGVTQTPKHLITATGQRVTLRCSPRSGDLSVYWYQQSLDQGLQFLIQYYNGEERAKGNILERFSAQQFPDLHSELNLSSLELGDSALYFCASSPGGGTHYEQYFGPGTRLTVT.

The chain is built from TRBV7-2 and TRBJ1-4; D not certain. Germline-derived CDR1 and CDR2 are SGHTA and FQGNSA. The CDR3 is made up of 15 amino acids. Trimming took 3 bases from V and 3 from J, leaving 11 bases between them. CDR3 bases: TGTGCCAGCAGCTTCCAGTCTATGGCTAATGAAAAACTGTTTTTT. Protein: CASSFQSMANEKLFF.

This chain uses TRBV7-2 with TRBJ1-6, with D uncertain. With 5 bases removed from V and 10 bases from J, the gap between germline ends came to 12 bases. The CDR3 is 13 amino acids. The germline CDR1 and CDR2 sequences are SGHTA and FQGNSA. DNA for the CDR3: TGTGCCAGCAGCCGATACCCGGACTCACCCCTCCACTTT. It encodes CASSRYPDSPLHF.

On this clone itself: The same CDR3 arises from other DNA sequences in this sample as well. This chain links TRBV2 with TRBJ1-1, with D possibly TRBD1 on 6 matching bases. Germline CDR1 and CDR2: SNHLY and FYNNEI. V dropped 3 bases and J dropped 1 base, with 9 bases sitting between them. This CDR3 is built from 14 residues. The CDR3 spells CASSDRGRNTEAFF. Here the CDR3 DNA reads TGTGCCAGCAGTGATCGGGGGCGGAACACTGAAGCTTTCTTT.

The chain carries TRBV5-1 and TRBJ2-5; 11 bases line up with TRBD2. Unmatched junction bases numbered 4, after V lost 4 bases and J lost 2 bases. CDR1 is SGHRS, CDR2 YFSETQ, per germline. This CDR3 has 15 amino acids. DNA for the CDR3: TGCGCCAGCAGCGCGGCTAGCGGGGGGCAAGAGACCCAGTACTTC. Its protein is CASSAASGGQETQYF.

The V call is TRBV30, the J call TRBJ1-3, with D maybe TRBD1 (6 bases). This CDR3 comprises 14 residues. V lost 5 bases and J 2 bases, leaving 13 bases between the germline ends. Per the germline V gene, CDR1 is GTSNPN and CDR2 is SVGIG (reference sequence). Here the CDR3 DNA reads TGTGCCTGGGGGGTGGGGGCCACTGGAAACACCATATATTTT. Translation gives CAWGVGATGNTIYF.